The entry that follows covers one TCR beta chain sequence. Clones were read by immunoSEQ multiplex PCR, and TCRdb kept only the in-frame ones, dropping some. Of about 160,000 clones listed, approximately 94% were seen once; the top ten hold 12% to 15%. This sample was taken from a study of control samples from healthy donors and cancer patients. CDR3 size: 14 residues. V was cut by 2 bases and J by 3 bases, with 11 bases left in between. CDR1 is MNHEY, CDR2 SVGAGI, per germline. The sequencing sample was made of PBMCs. The sequence was obtained from a man aged 60 to 69 with colorectal cancer. The genes are TRBV6-5 and TRBJ2-7; possibly TRBD1 or TRBD2 for D (5 bases each). The CDR3 DNA follows: TGTGCCAGCAGTTACGCCGGGACGCACTACGAGCAGTACTTC. Its protein product is CASSYAGTHYEQYF.